The 24 T cell receptor beta chains below come from one sample, sequenced in a study of shared clonotypes between healthy human individuals. Profiling relied on immunoSEQ multiplex PCR, and the TCRdb table lists in-frame clones only, not all of them. The table lists about half a million clones, 60% to 85% of them singletons, with roughly 13% in the top ten. Sequencing used PBMCs. These receptor sequences come from a woman in her forties in good health. Some clones in this sample may be carry-over from other donors' samples.

The chain is built from TRBV2 and TRBJ2-5, with 7 positions matching TRBD1. The CDR3 sequence is 14 residues long. J lost 5 bases, V lost 6 bases, and 9 bases had no gene match. CDR1 and CDR2 (germline): SNHLY, FYNNEI. As DNA, the CDR3 is TGTGCCAGCAGACAGGGGAGAGGTAGGGAGACCCAGTACTTC. Translation: CASRQGRGRETQYF. The variable domain in full, completed from reference TRBV2 and TRBJ2-5, reads EPEVTQTPSHQVTQMGQEVILRCVPISNHLYFYWYRQILGQKVEFLVSFYNNEISEKSEIFDDQFSVERPDGSNFTLKIRSTKLEDSAMYFCASRQGRGRETQYFGPGTRLLVL.

V gene TRBV15 combines with J gene TRBJ2-7; tentative D call: TRBD1 (6 bases). Germline assignment: CDR1 LNHNV and CDR2 YYDKDF (reference sequence). Trimming left V 5 bases short and J 7 bases short, with 18 bases between. The CDR3 sequence is 14 residues long. The CDR3 coding sequence is TGTGCCACCAGCCTTGGGACAACGGAACTTGAGCAGTACTTC. Residues: CATSLGTTELEQYF.

The chain links TRBV11-3 to TRBJ2-3; D is possibly TRBD1 (5 bases). The V gene's germline CDR1 is SGHNT and CDR2 YENEEA. The CDR3 has 14 amino acids. With 5 bases removed from V and 2 bases from J, the gap between germline ends came to 11 bases. CDR3 bases: TGTGCCAGCAGCCCAAATGGGGCCACAGATACGCAGTATTTT. This gives the protein CASSPNGATDTQYF.

On this clone: The sample has other DNA sequences that encode this CDR3 too. This chain joins TRBV5-1 and TRBJ2-3; 9 nucleotides align to TRBD2. This CDR3 spans 14 amino acids. The germline V gene encodes CDR1 SGHRS and CDR2 YFSETQ. Germline trimming cut 4 bases from V and 5 bases from J; bases unmatched to any gene: 5. The CDR3 DNA reads TGCGCCAGCAGCCCGACTAGCGGAGGAGATACGCAGTATTTT. Translating it yields CASSPTSGGDTQYF. The complete variable domain, with remaining parts taken from reference TRBV5-1 and TRBJ2-3, reads KAGVTQTPRYLIKTRGQQVTLSCSPISGHRSVSWYQQTPGQGLQFLFEYFSETQRNKGNFPGRFSGRQFSNSRSEMNVSTLELGDSALYLCASSPTSGGDTQYFGPGTRLTVL.

This sequence joins TRBV7-8 and TRBJ2-7; 9 bases line up with TRBD2. This CDR3 contains 15 residues. Germline lookup yields CDR1 SGHVS and CDR2 FQNEAQ. The V segment lost 0 bases and the J segment 4 bases; nucleotides outside the gene matches: 4. The CDR3 nucleotides read TGTGCCAGCAGCTTAGCTAGCGGGAGTTGGTACGAGCAGTACTTC. Its protein is CASSLASGSWYEQYF.

The CDR3 reads CASSLNRETQYF. The CDR3 DNA sequence: TGTGCCAGCAGCTTGAACCGGGAGACCCAGTACTTC. The V gene is TRBV6-1, the J gene TRBJ2-5; no definite D call. This CDR3 has 12 amino acids. Looked up from germline, CDR1 is MNHNS and CDR2 is SASEGT. The V end lost 6 bases, the J end lost 5 bases, and 10 bases lay between the germline ends.

This sequence joins TRBV4-1 and TRBJ1-4; TRBD1 aligns across 11 bases. CDR1 is MGHRA, CDR2 YSYEKL, per germline. This CDR3 is 16 amino acids long. Trimming cost V 4 bases and J 6 bases; bases outside gene matches: 7. CDR3 DNA sequence: TGCGCCAGCAGCCGCTTAGGGACAGGGGGGGATGAAAAACTGTTTTTT. It codes for CASSRLGTGGDEKLFF.

The chain employs TRBV5-1 and TRBJ1-4; possibly TRBD1 for D (6 bases). The V end was cut by 2 bases, the J end by 7 bases, with 15 bases between. The CDR3 has 15 residues. Germline-derived CDR1 and CDR2 are SGHRS and YFSETQ. The CDR3 nucleotides are TGCGCCAGCAGCTTAGCAGGGGTAGTAAGTGAAAAACTGTTTTTT. Its protein is CASSLAGVVSEKLFF.

The genes are TRBV4-2 and TRBJ2-7; 8 nucleotides align to TRBD1. CDR3 size: 16 residues. Trimming at V came to 3 bases and at J to 0 bases, leaving 7 bases not matched to a gene. The V gene's germline CDR1 is LGHNA and CDR2 YNFKEQ. CDR3 nucleotide sequence: TGTGCCAGCAGCCATAGTCGACAGGGGTTCTCCTACGAGCAGTACTTC. Protein sequence: CASSHSRQGFSYEQYF.

The chain carries TRBV2 and TRBJ2-7; D remains unclear. Germline V CDR1 and CDR2: SNHLY, FYNNEI. Trimming cost V 6 bases and J 0 bases, with 15 bases left between them. The CDR3 covers 15 residues. CDR3 in amino acids: CASRSWSTFSYEQYF. The CDR3 DNA reads as TGTGCCAGCAGATCTTGGAGCACCTTCTCCTACGAGCAGTACTTC.

The rearrangement links TRBV7-2 to TRBJ1-3; no clear D gene. Germline CDR1 and CDR2: SGHTA and FQGNSA. CDR3 length: 14 residues. The V end was cut by 5 bases, the J end by 0 bases, with 8 bases between. The CDR3 region has the DNA TGTGCCAGCAGCCAAGGTTTCTCTGGAAACACCATATATTTT. Translated: CASSQGFSGNTIYF. The variable domain in full, with the rest retrieved from reference TRBV7-2 and TRBJ1-3, is GAGVSQSPSNKVTEKGKDVELRCDPISGHTALYWYRQSLGQGLEFLIYFQGNSAPDKSGLPSDRFSAERTGGSVSTLTIQRTQQEDSAVYLCASSQGFSGNTIYFGEGSWLTVV.

V and J are TRBV27 and TRBJ2-7; D not resolved. V lost 4 bases, J lost 2 bases, and 15 bases lay in between. The CDR3 totals 15 residues. Germline assignment: CDR1 MNHEY and CDR2 SMNVEV (reference sequence). CDR3 nucleotide sequence: TGTGCCAGCAGTTCCCAGACTGACGAGACCTACGAGCAGTACTTC. This translates into CASSSQTDETYEQYF.

The rearrangement joins TRBV19 to TRBJ1-3; D is ambiguous. Germline lookup yields CDR1 LNHDA and CDR2 SQIVND (reference sequence). V lost 5 bases and J lost 0, with 8 bases in between. This CDR3 is built from 14 residues. This CDR3 reads CASSAVISGNTIYF. The CDR3 nucleotides are TGTGCCAGTAGTGCCGTTATCTCTGGAAACACCATATATTTT.

With respect to this clone: Other DNA sequences from this sample encode an identical CDR3 as well. The gene calls are TRBV5-1 and TRBJ2-3; TRBD2 agrees at 13 bases. This CDR3 has 17 amino acids. Germline CDR1 reads SGHRS; CDR2 reads YFSETQ. The V gene end was trimmed by 0 bases and the J gene end by 1 base; junction bases not matched to a gene: 2. CDR3 loop: CASSLAGLAGGTDTQYF. The CDR3 DNA reads TGCGCCAGCAGCTTGGCCGGACTAGCGGGAGGCACAGATACGCAGTATTTT.

V usage is TRBV7-6 and J usage is TRBJ1-3, with D possibly matching TRBD1 (6 bases). The CDR3 extends over 15 amino acids. Germline-derived CDR1 and CDR2 are SGHVS and FNYEAQ. Between the trimmed V and J ends, which lost 4 bases and 8 bases, there was a span of 18 bases. CDR3 DNA: TGTGCCAGCAGCTCATCACAGGGCCGTCGAGACACCATATATTTT. Translating gives CASSSSQGRRDTIYF.

This clone was counted a few times. V is TRBV2 and J is TRBJ1-1; D may be TRBD1 (5 bases). Trimming cost V 5 bases and J 0 bases, with 7 bases left between them. The CDR3 has 13 amino acids. CDR1 and CDR2 (germline): SNHLY, FYNNEI. The DNA for the CDR3 is TGTGCCAGCAGTTTACAGGTGAACACTGAAGCTTTCTTT. It translates to CASSLQVNTEAFF.

The chain carries TRBV6-1 and TRBJ1-2; D is possibly TRBD1 (5 bases). CDR1 and CDR2 from the germline V gene are MNHNS and SASEGT. The CDR3 covers 14 residues. The V gene lost 0 bases and the J gene lost 5 bases, with 10 bases spanning the gap. Here the CDR3 reads CASSEASTAYGYTF. For the CDR3, the DNA is TGTGCCAGCAGTGAAGCATCGACAGCTTATGGCTACACCTTC.

The chain uses TRBV11-1 and TRBJ2-1; D is perhaps TRBD2 (6 bases). CDR1 SGHAT and CDR2 FQDESV come from the germline V gene (reference sequence). The CDR3 runs 14 residues. The V gene lost 5 bases and the J gene lost 8 bases, with 16 bases spanning the gap. CDR3 protein: CASSPGGGTYEQFF. DNA of the CDR3: TGTGCCAGCAGCCCCGGGGGTGGTACGTATGAGCAGTTCTTC. The full variable domain, in which reference TRBV11-1 and TRBJ2-1 provide the parts outside the CDR3, is EAEVAQSPRYKITEKSQAVAFWCDPISGHATLYWYRQILGQGPELLVQFQDESVVDDSQLPKDRFSAERLKGVDSTLKIQPAELGDSAMYLCASSPGGGTYEQFFGPGTRLTVL.

The chain links TRBV28 to TRBJ2-1, with D possibly matching TRBD2 (6 bases). Germline V lookup: CDR1 MDHEN, CDR2 SYDVKM. The CDR3 has 14 amino acids. The ends were cut back, 2 bases at V and 8 bases at J, with 13 bases in the middle. The CDR3 reads CASSLAGRSYEQFF. CDR3 in DNA: TGTGCCAGCAGTTTAGCGGGAAGGAGCTATGAGCAGTTCTTC. Filled out from reference TRBV28 and TRBJ2-1, the complete variable domain reads DVKVTQSSRYLVKRTGEKVFLECVQDMDHENMFWYRQDPGLGLRLIYFSYDVKMKEKGDIPEGYSVSREKKERFSLILESASTNQTSMYLCASSLAGRSYEQFFGPGTRLTVL.

V gene TRBV4-2 combines with J gene TRBJ2-2; unclear D gene. V was shortened by 4 bases and J by 0 bases, with 12 bases between the two germline ends. In germline, CDR1 is LGHNA, CDR2 YNFKEQ. This CDR3 spans 16 amino acids. The CDR3 protein is CASSPRGVSNTGELFF. Written as DNA, the CDR3 is TGTGCCAGCAGCCCCCGTGGGGTTTCGAACACCGGGGAGCTGTTTTTT.

This clone was observed a handful of times. The chain recombines TRBV5-1 with TRBJ1-2; the D gene is possibly TRBD1 (6 bases). The CDR3 has 13 amino acids. Trimming pared 3 bases from V and 0 bases from J, leaving 6 bases between. Germline CDR1 reads SGHRS; CDR2 reads YFSETQ. The CDR3 region has the DNA TGCGCCAGCAGCTGGGACACTAACTATGGCTACACCTTC. Its protein product is CASSWDTNYGYTF.

This clone was found a few times. The genes are TRBV5-1 and TRBJ2-7, with 13 bases lining up with TRBD2. This CDR3 region has 15 residues. Germline V gene lookup returns CDR1 SGHRS and CDR2 YFSETQ. V lost 3 bases, J lost 7 bases, and 7 bases stayed unmatched. As DNA, the CDR3 is TGCGCCAGCAGCTCCAGACTAGCGGGAGGAAAAGAGCAGTACTTC. It yields the protein CASSSRLAGGKEQYF.

The genes are TRBV19 and TRBJ2-5; D gene unclear. Per germline, CDR1 LNHDA and CDR2 SQIVND (reference sequence). This CDR3 is built from 11 residues. V dropped 6 bases and J dropped 7 bases, with 9 bases sitting between them. Written as DNA, the CDR3 is TGTGCCAGTAGCCTCCGCGGGACCCAGTACTTC. As protein: CASSLRGTQYF.

The J gene is TRBJ2-1, the V gene TRBV2; D is possibly TRBD2 (5 bases). V dropped 6 bases and J dropped 0 bases, with 12 bases sitting between them. Germline CDR1 is SNHLY and CDR2 is FYNNEI. The CDR3 length is 15 residues. The CDR3 region is CASSLLAGSYNEQFF. The CDR3 bases are TGTGCCAGCAGCCTCCTGGCGGGCTCCTACAATGAGCAGTTCTTC.